The 14 T cell receptor beta chains below were found in one sample sequenced in a study of blood T cell repertoires in COVID-19. Some clones are missing from TCRdb's copy, which holds only in-frame ones; the method was immunoSEQ multiplex PCR. Here the sample spans 150,000 to 200,000 clones, 65% to 85% being singletons. Sequencing was carried out using peripheral blood. Receptors originate from a man aged 55-75 years with active or convalescent COVID-19.

The CDR3 is CASRKQGATNEKLFF. The CDR3 nucleotides are TGTGCCAGCAGGAAACAGGGGGCAACTAATGAAAAACTGTTTTTT. V gene TRBV2 combines with J gene TRBJ1-4, with TRBD1 identical over 8 bases. Germline V gene lookup returns CDR1 SNHLY and CDR2 FYNNEI. The CDR3 has 15 amino acids. Unmatched junction bases numbered 3, after V lost 6 bases and J lost 0 bases. The whole variable domain, remainder taken from reference TRBV2 and TRBJ1-4, is EPEVTQTPSHQVTQMGQEVILRCVPISNHLYFYWYRQILGQKVEFLVSFYNNEISEKSEIFDDQFSVERPDGSNFTLKIRSTKLEDSAMYFCASRKQGATNEKLFFGSGTQLSVL.

This sequence joins TRBV27 and TRBJ2-2; 7 nucleotides agree with TRBD1. The CDR3 totals 13 residues. CDR1 is MNHEY, CDR2 SMNVEV, per germline (reference sequence). Trimming at V came to 6 bases and at J to 5 bases, leaving 3 bases not matched to a gene. The CDR3, as DNA: TGTGCCAGCAGGACAGGGTATACCGGGGAGCTGTTTTTT. This sequence encodes CASRTGYTGELFF.

This clone has a count of ten or more. The chain recombines TRBV4-2 with TRBJ2-1; 7 bases fit TRBD1. Trimming removed 4 bases from V and 0 bases from J; junction bases left unmatched: 9. This CDR3 is built from 17 residues. The germline CDR1 and CDR2 sequences are LGHNA and YNFKEQ. The CDR3 bases are TGTGCCAGCAGCCCGGAGAGGGGGCAGAGCTCCTACAATGAGCAGTTCTTC. As protein: CASSPERGQSSYNEQFF.

The chain is built from TRBV10-3 and TRBJ1-1; possible D gene TRBD1, 6 bases. The length of the CDR3 is 12 residues. Germline V gene lookup returns CDR1 ENHRY and CDR2 SYGVKD. V was shortened by 3 bases and J by 11 bases, with 13 bases between the two germline ends. CDR3 sequence (DNA): TGTGCCATCAGTGAAAGGGCCCAGGGGGCTTTCTTT. The encoded protein is CAISERAQGAFF.

V gene TRBV2 combines with J gene TRBJ2-5, with 10 bases lining up with TRBD1. Looked up from germline, CDR1 is SNHLY and CDR2 is FYNNEI. The CDR3 totals 13 residues. V was clipped by 6 bases and J by 6 bases; unmatched bases: 4. The CDR3 region has the DNA TGTGCCAGCAGCCCGGGACAGGGGAAGACCCAGTACTTC. Protein: CASSPGQGKTQYF.

The chain employs TRBV6-2 or TRBV6-3 and TRBJ1-2, with TRBD1 matching 7 bases. The CDR3 runs 13 residues. Germline V lookup: CDR1 MNHEY, CDR2 SVGEGT. V dropped 0 bases and J dropped 7; count of bases not matched to a gene: 2. The CDR3 DNA follows: TGTGCCAGCAGTTACTCGGCAGGGGGTGGCTACACCTTC. Protein product: CASSYSAGGGYTF.

The chain has TRBV10-1 and TRBJ2-3; 10 nucleotides align to TRBD2. Per germline, CDR1 WNHNN and CDR2 SYGVQD (reference sequence). The CDR3 runs 17 residues. Germline trimming cut 3 bases from V and 6 bases from J; bases unmatched to any gene: 12. In DNA form, the CDR3 reads TGCGCCAGCAGTGAAGGGTCACTAGCGGGACCCCGGGATACGCAGTATTTT. Residues: CASSEGSLAGPRDTQYF.

As DNA, the CDR3 is TGTGCCAGTAGTGCGGACAGCCAAGAGACCCAGTACTTC. Protein product: CASSADSQETQYF. J is TRBJ2-5 and V is TRBV19, with a tentative D call TRBD1 (6 bases). Germline loops: CDR1 LNHDA, CDR2 SQIVND (reference sequence). Trimming stripped 5 bases from V and 1 base from J, with 8 bases between. The CDR3 is 13 residues long.

The J gene is TRBJ1-4, the V gene TRBV18; TRBD1 aligns across 8 bases. CDR3 size: 14 residues. Losses at the gene ends were 8 bases for V and 0 bases for J; bases not matched to a gene: 2. CDR1 is KGHSH and CDR2 is LQKENI in the germline V gene. CDR3 region: CASKQGATNEKLFF. In DNA, the CDR3 is TGTGCCAGCAAACAGGGGGCAACTAATGAAAAACTGTTTTTT.

The chain uses TRBV29-1 and TRBJ2-5; 9 bases are a match to TRBD2. This CDR3 region has 14 residues. The ends lost 1 base at V and 7 bases at J; junction bases unmatched: 7. The germline V gene has CDR1 SQVTM and CDR2 ANQGSEA. The CDR3 here is CSVEGTSARGTQYF. The CDR3 DNA reads as TGCAGCGTTGAAGGGACTAGCGCCCGAGGGACCCAGTACTTC.

The chain employs TRBV9 and TRBJ1-4; 7 positions match TRBD1. This CDR3 comprises 16 residues. Trimming removed 0 bases from V and 4 bases from J; junction bases left unmatched: 6. Germline-derived CDR1 and CDR2 are SGDLS and YYNGEE. CDR3 in amino acids: CASSVVGGTDNEKLFF. DNA of the CDR3: TGTGCCAGCAGCGTAGTCGGCGGGACAGATAATGAAAAACTGTTTTTT.

This clone has more than one count but fewer than ten. The same CDR3 is also encoded by other DNA sequences in this sample. This rearrangement joins TRBV12-3 or TRBV12-4 to TRBJ1-2; no reliable D call. Between the trimmed V and J ends, which lost 1 base and 2 bases, there was a span of 5 bases. The CDR3 extends over 13 amino acids. CDR3 coding DNA: TGTGCCAGCAGTTTAGGGCAGAACTATGGCTACACCTTC. This codes for CASSLGQNYGYTF.

The table lists this clone with a few counts. The chain's CDR3 is CASSPPGQPREQYF. DNA of the CDR3: TGTGCCAGCAGCCCCCCGGGACAGCCAAGAGAGCAGTACTTC. The rearrangement links TRBV11-2 to TRBJ2-7, with 7 bases identical to TRBD1. CDR1 and CDR2 (germline): SGHAT, FQNNGV. There are 14 residues in the CDR3. The J segment lost 7 bases and the V segment lost 5 bases, leaving 11 bases of the junction unmatched.

This chain uses TRBV12-3 or TRBV12-4 with TRBJ1-6; D unclear. CDR3 length equals 13 residues. V was trimmed by 5 bases and J by 10 bases, leaving 12 bases between them. The CDR3 coding sequence is TGTGCCAGCAGTCCTCTGATCGGGTCACCCCTCCACTTT. It yields the protein CASSPLIGSPLHF.